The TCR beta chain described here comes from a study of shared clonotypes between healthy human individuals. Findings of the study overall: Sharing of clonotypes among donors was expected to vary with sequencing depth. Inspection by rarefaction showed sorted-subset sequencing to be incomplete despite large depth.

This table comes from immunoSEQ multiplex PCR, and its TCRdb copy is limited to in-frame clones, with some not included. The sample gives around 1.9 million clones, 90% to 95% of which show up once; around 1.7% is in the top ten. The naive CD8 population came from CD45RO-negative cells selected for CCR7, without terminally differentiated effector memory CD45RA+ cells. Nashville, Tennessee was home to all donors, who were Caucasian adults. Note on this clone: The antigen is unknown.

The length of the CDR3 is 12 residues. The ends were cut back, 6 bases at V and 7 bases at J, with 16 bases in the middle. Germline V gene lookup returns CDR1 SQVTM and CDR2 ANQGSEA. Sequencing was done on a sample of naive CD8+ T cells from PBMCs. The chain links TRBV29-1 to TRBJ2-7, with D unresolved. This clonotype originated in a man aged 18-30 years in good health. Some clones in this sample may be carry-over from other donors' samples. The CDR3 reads CSVADTSGEQYF. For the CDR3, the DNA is TGCAGCGTGGCCGACACTTCTGGAGAGCAGTACTTC.